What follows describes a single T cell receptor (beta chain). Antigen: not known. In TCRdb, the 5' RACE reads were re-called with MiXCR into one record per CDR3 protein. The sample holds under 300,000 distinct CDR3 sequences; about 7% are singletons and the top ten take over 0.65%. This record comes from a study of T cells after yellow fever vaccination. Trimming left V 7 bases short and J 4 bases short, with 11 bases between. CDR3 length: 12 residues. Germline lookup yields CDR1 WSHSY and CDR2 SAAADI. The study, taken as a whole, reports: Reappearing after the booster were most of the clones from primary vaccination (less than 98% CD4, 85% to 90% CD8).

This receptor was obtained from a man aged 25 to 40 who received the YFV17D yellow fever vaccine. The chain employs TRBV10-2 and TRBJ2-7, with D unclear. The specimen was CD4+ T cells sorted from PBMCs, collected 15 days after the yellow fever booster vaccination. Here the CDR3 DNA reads TGCGCCAGCACTTCAACAATTTACGAGCAGTACTTC. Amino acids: CASTSTIYEQYF.